Each of the 18 T cell receptor beta chains below was sequenced from the same sample in a study of long-term antiretroviral therapy in people with HIV. The libraries were made with immunoSEQ v3.0 at survey level. Profiling relied on immunoSEQ multiplex PCR, and the TCRdb table lists in-frame clones only, not all of them. This sample has over 5,500 clones, with approximately 83% found just once. This specimen was unsorted PBMCs, taken 3.7 years after starting antiretroviral therapy. These receptors all stem from a woman between 50 and 59 years old with HIV.

There are a few counts of this clone. J is TRBJ2-7 and V is TRBV28; no firm D call. The CDR3 is 15 residues long. V dropped 3 bases and J dropped 1 base, with 13 bases sitting between them. Germline CDR1 MDHEN, CDR2 SYDVKM. CDR3 amino acids: CASSLPYEGSYEQYF. DNA for the CDR3: TGTGCCAGCAGTTTGCCATATGAAGGGTCCTACGAGCAGTACTTC.

The chain recombines TRBV19 with TRBJ2-1; TRBD2 agrees at 7 bases. From germline, CDR1 is LNHDA and CDR2 SQIVND (reference sequence). The V segment lost 3 bases and the J segment 5 bases; nucleotides outside the gene matches: 13. The CDR3 runs to 17 residues. The DNA for the CDR3 is TGTGCCAGTAGTATCCCCCGGGGGGTCCCGTGGGACAATGAGCAGTTCTTC. Translated: CASSIPRGVPWDNEQFF.

This clone turned up a few times. The gene calls are TRBV5-1 and TRBJ1-5; D is uncertain. There are 15 residues in the CDR3. Germline V lookup: CDR1 SGHRS, CDR2 YFSETQ. The V end was cut by 0 bases, the J end by 1 base, with 8 bases between. The CDR3: CASSLEWLSNQPQHF. CDR3 DNA sequence: TGCGCCAGCAGCTTGGAGTGGTTGAGCAATCAGCCCCAGCATTTT.

This clone occurred once. The gene calls are TRBV4-2 and TRBJ2-5; a possible D gene is TRBD2 (5 bases). V was cut by 5 bases and J by 5 bases, with 18 bases left in between. The germline V gene encodes CDR1 LGHNA and CDR2 YNFKEQ. This CDR3 is built from 15 residues. The CDR3 sequence is CASSRTVHGEETQYF. CDR3 sequence (DNA): TGTGCCAGCAGCAGAACCGTCCACGGGGAGGAGACCCAGTACTTC.

This clone was counted between two and nine times. The V call is TRBV27, the J call TRBJ2-3, with a tentative D call TRBD1 (5 bases). CDR3 length: 17 residues. Trimming shortened V by 5 bases and J by 0 bases, and 18 bases separated the two germline ends. CDR1 and CDR2 from the germline V gene are MNHEY and SMNVEV (reference sequence). CDR3 coding DNA: TGTGCCAGCAGTGCCACTATTCGTGGACAAAGCACAGATACGCAGTATTTT. Translated: CASSATIRGQSTDTQYF.

V gene TRBV29-1 combines with J gene TRBJ2-5; the match to TRBD2 covers 9 bases. The germline CDR1 and CDR2 sequences are SQVTM and ANQGSEA. V gave up 0 bases and J gave up 5 bases; unmatched junction bases: 10. The CDR3 is 16 residues long. The CDR3 region is CSVEDRLAGSDETQYF. The CDR3 bases are TGCAGCGTTGAAGATCGGCTAGCGGGATCCGATGAGACCCAGTACTTC. The full variable domain, rest sourced from reference TRBV29-1 and TRBJ2-5, is SAVISQKPSRDICQRGTSLTIQCQVDSQVTMMFWYRQQPGQSLTLIATANQGSEATYESGFVIDKFPISRPNLTFSTLTVSNMSPEDSSIYLCSVEDRLAGSDETQYFGPGTRLLVL.

This chain connects TRBV28 to TRBJ2-7; D possibly corresponds to TRBD2 (6 bases). The CDR3 is 14 residues long. Germline V CDR1 and CDR2: MDHEN, SYDVKM. V lost 5 bases and J lost 5, with 16 bases in between. The chain's CDR3 is CASSRPTRPHEQYF. In DNA form, the CDR3 reads TGTGCCAGCAGTCGCCCGACTAGGCCTCACGAGCAGTACTTC.

J is TRBJ2-3 and V is TRBV5-4; tentative D call: TRBD2 (6 bases). The germline CDR1 and CDR2 sequences are SGHNT and YYREEE (reference sequence). V dropped 4 bases and J dropped 4 bases, with 10 bases sitting between them. The CDR3 contains 13 residues. The CDR3 region is CASSRREADTQYF. DNA for the CDR3: TGTGCCAGCAGCCGAAGGGAGGCAGATACGCAGTATTTT.

The chain recombines TRBV14 with TRBJ2-5; TRBD2 matches at 7 bases. Germline V gives CDR1 SGHDN, CDR2 FVKESK. The CDR3 length is 17 residues. V lost 2 bases, J lost 0 bases, and 9 bases stayed unmatched. The CDR3 sequence: CASSQSRLADYQETQYF. Here the CDR3 DNA reads TGTGCCAGCAGCCAATCCCGGCTAGCGGATTACCAAGAGACCCAGTACTTC.

The chain links TRBV5-6 to TRBJ2-5, with D unclear. CDR1 and CDR2 (germline): SGHDT, YYEEEE. The CDR3 totals 19 residues. V lost 2 bases and J 1 base, leaving 24 bases between the germline ends. CDR3 nucleotide sequence: TGTGCCAGCAGCTTTTGGTATCATGAACAGCGACGATTCCAAGAGACCCAGTACTTC. Translation gives CASSFWYHEQRRFQETQYF.

This rearrangement joins TRBV27 to TRBJ2-6; no firm D call. CDR1 is MNHEY and CDR2 is SMNVEV in the germline V gene (reference sequence). V lost 5 bases and J 8 bases, leaving 10 bases between the germline ends. This CDR3 is built from 13 residues. The CDR3 DNA sequence: TGTGCCAGCAGTCCCTTCGTATCCAACGTCCTGACTTTC. Residues: CASSPFVSNVLTF.

The CDR3 protein is CASSPGTGGRTDTQYF. CDR3 DNA: TGTGCCAGTAGTCCCGGGACAGGGGGTCGCACAGATACGCAGTATTTT. The chain recombines TRBV19 with TRBJ2-3; 11 positions agree with TRBD1. The CDR3 runs to 16 residues. The trim removed 5 bases at V and 1 base at J, leaving 5 bases unmatched. CDR1 and CDR2 (germline): LNHDA, SQIVND (reference sequence).

The chain combines TRBV7-8 with TRBJ2-1; D is unclear. The CDR3 has 16 amino acids. Germline V gene data show CDR1 as SGHVS and CDR2 as FQNEAQ. V lost 3 bases to trimming and J lost 3 bases, with 15 bases between them. The CDR3 loop reads CASSFSVAELYNEQFF. For the CDR3, the DNA is TGTGCCAGCAGCTTTTCCGTGGCGGAGCTCTACAATGAGCAGTTCTTC. Drawing the rest from reference TRBV7-8 and TRBJ2-1, the complete variable domain is GAGVSQSPRYKVAKRGQDVALRCDPISGHVSLFWYQQALGQGPEFLTYFQNEAQLDKSGLPSDRFFAERPEGSVSTLKIQRTQQEDSAVYLCASSFSVAELYNEQFFGPGTRLTVL.

CDR3 coding DNA: TGTGCCAGCAGCTTAGGCGGGAGGGGAAACACAGATACGCAGTATTTT. Translated, it gives CASSLGGRGNTDTQYF. The chain recombines TRBV7-3 with TRBJ2-3, with 9 bases aligning to TRBD2. The CDR3 contains 16 residues. From germline, CDR1 is SGHTA and CDR2 FQGTGA. With 2 bases clipped from V and 2 bases from J, the junction kept 5 bases outside the gene matches.

This chain uses TRBV2 with TRBJ1-5; 7 bases are shared with TRBD1. The germline V gene has CDR1 SNHLY and CDR2 FYNNEI. The junction had 13 bases not matched to a gene; V was cut back by 6 bases and J by 5 bases. The CDR3 consists of 16 residues. This chain's CDR3 is CASRAFGQGDDQPQHF. The DNA for the CDR3 is TGTGCCAGCAGGGCCTTCGGCCAGGGGGATGATCAGCCCCAGCATTTT.

The V call is TRBV14, the J call TRBJ2-6, with D uncertain. CDR1 and CDR2 from the germline V gene are SGHDN and FVKESK. The ends were cut back, 3 bases at V and 0 bases at J, with 15 bases in the middle. The CDR3 has 18 amino acids. The CDR3 DNA follows: TGTGCCAGCAGCCACCTCTGGCGGACCGGCTCTGGGGCCAACGTCCTGACTTTC. Its translation is CASSHLWRTGSGANVLTF. The variable domain in full, completed from reference TRBV14 and TRBJ2-6, reads EAGVTQFPSHSVIEKGQTVTLRCDPISGHDNLYWYRRVMGKEIKFLLHFVKESKQDESGMPNNRFLAERTGGTYSTLKVQPAELEDSGVYFCASSHLWRTGSGANVLTFGAGSRLTVL.

This clone showed up just a few times. The genes are TRBV10-3 and TRBJ2-2; D is undetermined. In germline, CDR1 is ENHRY, CDR2 SYGVKD. The CDR3 runs to 16 residues. V lost 0 bases and J 1 base, leaving 9 bases between the germline ends. The CDR3 DNA sequence: TGTGCCATCAGTGAGTCGAACCGTATGAACACCGGGGAGCTGTTTTTT. Protein: CAISESNRMNTGELFF.

V and J are TRBV5-6 and TRBJ1-4, with 8 positions matching TRBD1. CDR1 is SGHDT and CDR2 is YYEEEE in the germline V gene. V shed 0 bases, J shed 10 bases, and the junction held 2 bases outside the gene matches. This CDR3 spans 13 amino acids. This chain's CDR3 is CASSLGQGRKLFF. In DNA form, the CDR3 reads TGTGCCAGCAGCTTGGGACAGGGGAGAAAACTGTTTTTT.